The subject of this entry is one T cell receptor (beta chain). Once RNA had been extracted, it was reverse transcribed into cDNA to act as the sequencing template. TCRdb's copy holds only in-frame clones and misses some; the assay was immunoSEQ multiplex PCR. The sample yields around 130,000 clones, around three fifths seen once. These data belong to a study of CD8+ T cells in alopecia areata. This CDR3 spans 15 amino acids. Per germline, CDR1 SGHAT and CDR2 FQNNGV. V dropped 6 bases and J dropped 2; count of bases not matched to a gene: 7. The TCR comes from a human donor with alopecia areata. The chain links TRBV11-2 to TRBJ2-7; 10 bases map to TRBD2. Sequencing was performed on CD4+ T cells sorted from blood, taken at week 0. CDR3 bases: TGTGCCAGCAGTTCCGGGACTAGCGCGACCTACGAGCAGTACTTC. Encoded protein: CASSSGTSATYEQYF.